The text below deals with one T cell receptor (beta chain). This entry is derived from a study of blood T cell repertoires in COVID-19. Study details: PBMCs, B-cell-depleted T cells, or T cells were the source of the cDNA or gDNA that made up the material.

Profiling relied on immunoSEQ multiplex PCR, and the TCRdb table lists in-frame clones only, not all of them. The repertoire holds under 50,000 clones, with roughly 85% as singletons. The CDR3 loop spans 15 amino acids. V was clipped by 3 bases and J by 6 bases, with 17 bases between them. Germline CDR1 and CDR2: MGHDK and SYGVNS. The sample was peripheral blood. The J gene is TRBJ1-2, the V gene TRBV25-1; a possible D gene is TRBD1 (6 bases). The sequence came from a human donor in a cohort sampled during active COVID-19. The CDR3 DNA sequence: TGTGCCAGCAGTGAGCCACTAGGGGGAAGGGATGGCTACACCTTC. It is translated as CASSEPLGGRDGYTF.